The present T cell receptor (beta chain) was sequenced within a study of blood T cell repertoires in COVID-19. The CDR3 contains 14 residues. The J segment lost 3 bases and the V segment lost 5 bases, leaving 2 bases of the junction unmatched. CDR1 SGHTA and CDR2 FQGTGA come from the germline V gene. Sequencing used immunoSEQ multiplex PCR; TCRdb keeps in-frame clones, though not all of them. The sample includes approximately 70,000 clones, 88% of them seen just once. This clonotype originated in a woman aged 65 to 85 with acute or convalescent COVID-19. The V call is TRBV7-3, the J call TRBJ2-2; TRBD2 aligns across 8 bases. The sequenced sample consisted of peripheral blood. The CDR3 reads CASSPGGDTGELFF. CDR3 nucleotide sequence: TGTGCCAGCAGCCCGGGGGGGGACACCGGGGAGCTGTTTTTT.